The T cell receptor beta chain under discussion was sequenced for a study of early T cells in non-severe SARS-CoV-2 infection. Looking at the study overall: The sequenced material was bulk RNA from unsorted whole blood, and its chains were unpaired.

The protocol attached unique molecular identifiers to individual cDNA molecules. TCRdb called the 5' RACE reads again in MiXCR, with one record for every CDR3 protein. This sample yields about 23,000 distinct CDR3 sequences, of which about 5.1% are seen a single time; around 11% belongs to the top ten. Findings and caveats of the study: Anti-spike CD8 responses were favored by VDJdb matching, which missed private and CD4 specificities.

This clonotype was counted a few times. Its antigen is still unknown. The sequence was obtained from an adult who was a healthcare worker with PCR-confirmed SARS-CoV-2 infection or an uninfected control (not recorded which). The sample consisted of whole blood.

Written as DNA, the CDR3 is TGTGCCAGCTCACCCGAATTCACCCGGACTAGCGGCTACGAGCAGTACTTC. Protein sequence: CASSPEFTRTSGYEQYF. The J gene is TRBJ2-7, the V gene TRBV18, with 10 bases identical to TRBD2. V dropped 3 bases and J dropped 3; count of bases not matched to a gene: 11. The CDR3 has 17 amino acids. Germline V gene data show CDR1 as KGHSH and CDR2 as LQKENI.